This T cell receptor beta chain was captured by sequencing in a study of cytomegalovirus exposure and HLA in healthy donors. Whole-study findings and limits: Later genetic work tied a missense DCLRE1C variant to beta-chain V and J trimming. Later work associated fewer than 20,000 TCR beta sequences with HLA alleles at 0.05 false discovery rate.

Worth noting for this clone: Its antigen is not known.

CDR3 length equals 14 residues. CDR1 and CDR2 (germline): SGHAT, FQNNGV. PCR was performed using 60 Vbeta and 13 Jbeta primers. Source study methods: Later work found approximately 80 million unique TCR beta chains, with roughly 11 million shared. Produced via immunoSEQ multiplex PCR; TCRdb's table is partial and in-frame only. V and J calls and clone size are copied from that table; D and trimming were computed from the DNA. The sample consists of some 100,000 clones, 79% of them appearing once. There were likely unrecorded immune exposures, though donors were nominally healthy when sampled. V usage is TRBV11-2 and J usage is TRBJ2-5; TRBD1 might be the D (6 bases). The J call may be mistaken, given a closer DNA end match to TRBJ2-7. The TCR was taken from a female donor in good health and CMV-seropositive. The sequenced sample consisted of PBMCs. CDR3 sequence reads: CASSFTGLWYEQYF. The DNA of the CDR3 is TGTGCCAGCAGCTTCACAGGGCTGTGGTACGAGCAGTACTTC.